Listed below are T cell receptor beta chains from one sample, sequenced in a study of human T cells and chemical hapten exposure. From the 5' RACE reads, TCRdb called clonotypes with MiXCR, one entry per CDR3 protein. The table records about 120,000 distinct CDR3 sequences, around a fifth of them present only once. Receptors were obtained from a human donor in good health. CDR3s include the opening cysteine and the closing phenylalanine or tryptophan. D genes are given only for firm matches. Expanded clones get a size class; other rows say once, few or many, or leave the size out.

CDR3 DNA	CDR3 protein	V gene	J gene	clone size	D gene
TGTGCCAGCAGCCCTTTATGGGATACGCAGTATTTT	CASSPLWDTQYF	TRBV3-1	TRBJ2-3	few	-
TGTGCCATCAGTGAGTCTGTAGCGCCCACAGATACGCAGTATTTT	CAISESVAPTDTQYF	TRBV10-3	TRBJ2-3	few	-
TGTGCCAGCAGTTCCGGGACTAGCGGATTCACAGATACGCAGTATTTT	CASSSGTSGFTDTQYF	TRBV27	TRBJ2-3	few	TRBD2
TGCAGCGTTGAAGAGGCGGCGACCTACAATGAGCAGTTCTTC	CSVEEAATYNEQFF	TRBV29-1	TRBJ2-1	once	-
TGTGCCAGCACTTCCGGGGGTATCAACGAGCAGTACTTC	CASTSGGINEQYF	TRBV28	TRBJ2-7	-	-
TGTGCCAGCAGTTTCTCCATTCGACGTAACACTGAAGCTTTCTTT	CASSFSIRRNTEAFF	TRBV27	TRBJ1-1	-	-
TGTGCCAGCAGTTTAGGACAGGGGGCCTACACTGAAGCTTTCTTT	CASSLGQGAYTEAFF	TRBV12-3/TRBV12-4	TRBJ1-1	-	TRBD1
TGCGCCAGCAGCTTGAGGTCCCCTAGTATCAACGTCCTGACTTTC	CASSLRSPSINVLTF	TRBV5-1	TRBJ2-6	few	-
TGTGCCAGCAGCTTAATAGGCGGGAGTAGGAATGAGCAGTTCTTC	CASSLIGGSRNEQFF	TRBV7-3	TRBJ2-1	-	TRBD2
TGTGCCAGCAGCCCTGGGGGCGGCACTGAAGCTTTCTTT	CASSPGGGTEAFF	TRBV6-5	TRBJ1-1	-	-
TGTGCCAGCCGGAGGACTCTAAATGAAAAACTGTTTTTT	CASRRTLNEKLFF	TRBV6-1	TRBJ1-4	few	-
TGTGCCAGTAGTATTGGCCCTGGGGGGGGCACTGAAGCTTTCTTT	CASSIGPGGGTEAFF	TRBV19	TRBJ1-1	-	-
TGTGCCAGCAGCTCCGGGGAGGGCCCCGTCTCTGGAAACACCATATATTTT	CASSSGEGPVSGNTIYF	TRBV7-9	TRBJ1-3	few	-
TGTGCCAGCAGCCAAGATTGGAACACTGAAGCTTTCTTT	CASSQDWNTEAFF	TRBV3-1	TRBJ1-1	-	-
TGTGCCAGCAGTTACCTGCGTCGCGGGGACTACAATGAGCAGTTCTTC	CASSYLRRGDYNEQFF	TRBV6-5	TRBJ2-1	-	-
TGTGCCAGCAGCGATTCCCGGGACAGGGGGCCGTCTAACACTGAAGCTTTCTTT	CASSDSRDRGPSNTEAFF	TRBV9	TRBJ1-1	few	TRBD1
TGTGCCAGCAGTTACTCAGGGGGCGCGGCCACTGAAGCTTTCTTT	CASSYSGGAATEAFF	TRBV6-5	TRBJ1-1	-	TRBD1
TGTGCCAGCAGCCCCCCGGGGACTAGCGGGAGGTACGAGCAGTACTTC	CASSPPGTSGRYEQYF	TRBV9	TRBJ2-7	-	TRBD2
TGCAGTGCTAGAGATGGCCCGCAATCAGGGACCCAGTACTTC	CSARDGPQSGTQYF	TRBV20-1	TRBJ2-5	-	-
TGCAGCGTTGAAGATAATAGGGGGTCCTACGAGCAGTACTTC	CSVEDNRGSYEQYF	TRBV29-1	TRBJ2-7	-	-
TGTGCCAGCAGATCGGGACAGAACACCGGGGAGCTGTTTTTT	CASRSGQNTGELFF	TRBV9	TRBJ2-2	-	-
TGTGCCAGCAGCGCGGGGACTAGCCTGGGCCGGCAGTTCTTC	CASSAGTSLGRQFF	TRBV9	TRBJ2-1	few	TRBD2
TGTGCCAGCTCACAGGGACAGAATGAAAAACTGTTTTTT	CASSQGQNEKLFF	TRBV18	TRBJ1-4	few	TRBD1
TGTGCCAGCAGCAGTGACAGGACCAGCGAAGCTTTCTTT	CASSSDRTSEAFF	TRBV11-1	TRBJ1-1	-	-
TGTGCCAGCAGTTACTCGAGCGGGTATCTTTATGGCTACACCTTC	CASSYSSGYLYGYTF	TRBV6-5	TRBJ1-2	-	-
TGCAGCGTCAGTTATTCCAATCAGCCCCAGCATTTT	CSVSYSNQPQHF	TRBV29-1	TRBJ1-5	-	-
TGTGCCAGCAGCATTCAGGACGGAGACTCTGGAAACACCATATATTTT	CASSIQDGDSGNTIYF	TRBV5-4	TRBJ1-3	few	-
TGTGCCAGCAGTTTAAGTGGGGCTCAGCCCCAGCATTTT	CASSLSGAQPQHF	TRBV12-3/TRBV12-4	TRBJ1-5	-	-
TGTGCCATCAGTGCCCAACTAGCGGGAGAGTTTTGGGCAGGAACAGATACGCAGTATTTT	CAISAQLAGEFWAGTDTQYF	TRBV10-3	TRBJ2-3	few	TRBD2
TGTGCCAGCAGCTCCTTCGACAGGGGTGAAAAACTGTTTTTT	CASSSFDRGEKLFF	TRBV13	TRBJ1-4	-	TRBD1
TGCGCCAACAGCCAAGATCCGCAGGTTGTGCCCAAAAACATTCAGTACTTC	CANSQDPQVVPKNIQYF	TRBV4-1	TRBJ2-4	-	-
TGCAGTGCTGGGACGGATTATTCACCCCTCCACTTT	CSAGTDYSPLHF	TRBV20-1	TRBJ1-6	-	-
TGTGCCAGCACCCCTCCGGGTCCTGCACCAGATACGCAGTATTTT	CASTPPGPAPDTQYF	TRBV11-2	TRBJ2-3	-	-
TGTGCCAGCAGTGAAGCTGCCCGGGGGGCGCAGTATTTT	CASSEAARGAQYF	TRBV6-1	TRBJ2-3	-	TRBD2
TGCGCCAGCAGCCAAGTGGGGGTTAGCTCCTACGAGCAGTACTTC	CASSQVGVSSYEQYF	TRBV4-1	TRBJ2-7	-	-
TGTGCCAGCAGGGGACTAGCGGGAACCTACAATGAGCAGTTCTTC	CASRGLAGTYNEQFF	TRBV12-3/TRBV12-4	TRBJ2-1	few	TRBD2
TGTGCCAGCTCACCACGGGGTCCGGGCACCGGGGAGCTGTTTTTT	CASSPRGPGTGELFF	TRBV18	TRBJ2-2	-	-
TGTGCCAGCAGCTTAGGGGGACAGTGGAAACGAAATCAGCCCCAGCATTTT	CASSLGGQWKRNQPQHF	TRBV7-2	TRBJ1-5	-	TRBD1
TGTGCCAGCAGCTTAGACCCCAGGGGTGTTAACGAAGCTTTCTTT	CASSLDPRGVNEAFF	TRBV11-2	TRBJ1-1	few	-
TGTGCCAGCAGTGAAGCGGACCCGGGACAGGGTATTCCGCAGTATTTT	CASSEADPGQGIPQYF	TRBV2	TRBJ2-3	-	TRBD1
TGTGCCAGCAGCTATACTAGTGCGTATGAGCAGTTCTTC	CASSYTSAYEQFF	TRBV7-9	TRBJ2-1	-	-
TGTGCCAGCAGCTTACCGGGGGCGCGAGGCTACACCTTC	CASSLPGARGYTF	TRBV11-2	TRBJ1-2	-	-
TGTGCCAGCAGTCCCCCCGCGCCAGGGAATGAAGCTTTCTTT	CASSPPAPGNEAFF	TRBV6-2/TRBV6-3	TRBJ1-1	few	-
TGTGCCAGCAGCTGGGGACAGGGGAAGGGGAATGAGCAGTTCTTC	CASSWGQGKGNEQFF	TRBV7-6	TRBJ2-1	-	TRBD1
TGTGCCAGCAGAGGGACAGGGAATCAGCCCCAGCATTTT	CASRGTGNQPQHF	TRBV27	TRBJ1-5	-	TRBD1
TGTGCCAGCAGTTCCGATTATGAGCAGTTCTTC	CASSSDYEQFF	TRBV28	TRBJ2-1	few	-
TGTGCCACCCTCCGACAGGGGATAACAGATACGCAGTATTTT	CATLRQGITDTQYF	TRBV25-1	TRBJ2-3	few	TRBD1
TGTGCCAGCAGTTTCCAGGCAGGGACTGGAAACACCATATATTTT	CASSFQAGTGNTIYF	TRBV27	TRBJ1-3	-	-
TGTGCCAGCAGTGAAGCGCTTGGACAGGGCTACGAGCAGTACTTC	CASSEALGQGYEQYF	TRBV2	TRBJ2-7	-	TRBD1
TGCAGCGTTGAAGATCTTCGGCTAGGGCCTCACAATGAGCAGTTCTTC	CSVEDLRLGPHNEQFF	TRBV29-1	TRBJ2-1	few	-
TGCAGTGCTCCGGGACGTTCGATGATGACGGTGACCCAGTACTTC	CSAPGRSMMTVTQYF	TRBV20-1	TRBJ2-5	-	-